Described below is a single T cell receptor (beta chain) sequence and its context. Its antigen has not been determined. No per-base quality is available; no much larger clone lies one base away. This record belongs to a study of T cell responses to AZD1222 COVID-19 vaccine (dated by TCRdb to the early 2020s). At the level of the whole study: AZD1222 recipients whose second dose came at about 4 weeks and those whose second dose came at about 12 weeks were combined into one group, since spike-specific TCR depth and breadth did not differ between the two schedules. TCR sequencing covered 230 or so trial participants: nearly 210 given two doses of AZD1222 and some 25 given two doses of MenACWY control vaccine. Trial participants were enrolled by age into subgroups of 18-55, 56-69 and 70-plus years, and around 150, 28 and 57 TCR-sequenced participants, respectively, were included in these subgroups.

CDR1 is given as SGHRS and CDR2 as YFSETQ, both from the germline V gene. The CDR3 covers 15 residues, taking in both the cysteine and the phenylalanine. Only the CDR3 portion is preserved as DNA: 45 bases, with reading frame beginning at the first base. Trimming removed 4 bases from V and 7 bases from J; the gene matches leave 10 bases unexplained. The intended sense of this specimen's time point label: baseline before first vaccination. The vaccinee samples were drawn from two UK trials, COV001 and COV002, one of which was a single-blind randomized controlled phase 2/3 trial testing AZD1222 (ChAdOx1 nCoV-19) in healthy adults. For TCRbeta chain sequencing, PBMC samples were collected from trial participants at day 0 and at day 28 after the second dose. The CDR3 regions of human TCRbeta chains were analyzed by immunosequencing. The authors' pipeline ran thus. Repertoire TCRs were matched against a reference library of SARS-CoV-2-specific TCRs generated with the MIRA antigen-specificity platform. Breadth meant the fraction of unique TCRs that were SARS-CoV-2-associated, whereas depth meant the fraction of total T cells that were SARS-CoV-2-associated. Using the MIRA data, every spike-specific TCR was mapped to the spike region that the TCR reacted to and assigned to either a CD4 or a CD8 class. Log10-transformed breadth and depth values were compared by one-way ANOVA with Sidak's multiple comparisons tests. This immuneACCESS table, as held by TCRdb, lists in-frame sequences with V and J called but not all clones. Of the missing ones, under half trace to an unresolved V gene in checked studies; the others have no known cause. V and J calls and clone size are as listed in that table; D and trimming were resolved from the DNA. This sample lists more than 75,000 clones; 91% were detected once. The ten biggest clones cover less than 8% of the sample.

Paper-wide results and their limitations: Conclusions about previously exposed vaccinees are limited because only six or seven AZD1222 recipients were SARS-CoV-2 seropositive at baseline. After two AZD1222 doses, both the breadth and the depth of spike-specific TCRs were significantly higher than at day 0 and than in MenACWY recipients. Epitopes outside the regions mutated in the B.1.351 and B.1.1.7 variants were reportedly recognized by nearly half of the unique spike-specific TCRs. Vaccine-associated CD4 TCRs spanned the whole spike protein, with dominant responses in regions 160-218 and 743-854. The 56-69-year group was small, and its depth increase did not reach significance, likely because of low power. Participants were mostly white British and included more females than males, and it was suggested by the authors that clonal diversity may have been underestimated. No day 14 peak-response samples were available, so repertoires were characterized only after the peak T cell response.

The V and J genes are TRBV5-1 and TRBJ2-2; 7 central nucleotides agree with TRBD2. The specimen was peripheral blood, collected on day 0 of AZD1222 vaccination. This TCR was recovered from an adult in good health. The base sequence is TGCGCCAGCAGCGGCGGGACTATTCATAACGGGGAGCTGTTTTTT. Translation gives CASSGGTIHNGELFF.